These 5 T cell receptor beta chains were sequenced from one sample in a study of CD8 T cells in Susac syndrome. Reverse transcription of about 0.5 to 1 ug RNA was carried out with random hexamers. TCRdb used MiXCR to reprocess the immunoSEQ multiplex PCR reads, holding one entry per CDR3 protein. The sample lists some 200,000 distinct CDR3 sequences, less than 95% occurring once. Sequencing was done on a sample of CD4+ T cells from PBMCs. The receptors originated from a human donor in good health.

The chain is built from TRBV9 and TRBJ1-2; D ambiguous. V lost 0 bases to trimming and J lost 0 bases, with 18 bases between them. Germline assignment: CDR1 SGDLS and CDR2 YYNGEE. The CDR3 sequence is 18 residues long. The CDR3 bases are TGTGCCAGCAGCGTAGCTAGAGGTCCGAGAGAAACTAACTATGGCTACACCTTC. It encodes CASSVARGPRETNYGYTF.

The J gene is TRBJ2-7, the V gene TRBV5-4, with D hard to call. CDR1 is SGHNT and CDR2 is YYREEE in the germline V gene (reference sequence). The CDR3 totals 13 residues. V was pared by 0 bases and J by 7 bases, with 11 bases between. The CDR3 DNA sequence: TGTGCCAGCAGCTTGGGGCCGTGGGGAGAGCAGTACTTC. It encodes CASSLGPWGEQYF. Combining the CDR3 with reference TRBV5-4 and TRBJ2-7 gives the whole variable domain ETGVTQSPTHLIKTRGQQVTLRCSSQSGHNTVSWYQQALGQGPQFIFQYYREEENGRGNFPPRFSGLQFPNYSSELNVNALELDDSALYLCASSLGPWGEQYFGPGTRLTVT.

J is TRBJ2-3 and V is TRBV12-3 or TRBV12-4; D call uncertain. Trimming shortened V by 3 bases and J by 7 bases, and 5 bases separated the two germline ends. The CDR3 totals 11 residues. The DNA of the CDR3 is TGTGCCAGCAGTTTTACCAATACGCAGTATTTT. It specifies CASSFTNTQYF.

The genes are TRBV20-1 and TRBJ1-5, with 7 bases lining up with TRBD1. Germline CDR1 and CDR2: DFQATT and SNEGSKA (reference sequence). J was trimmed by 7 bases and V by 3 bases; bases with no gene match: 12. CDR3 length: 15 amino acids. The DNA of the CDR3 is TGCAGTGCTAGGATATCCGGGACAGTCGGCCAGCCCCAGCATTTT. Amino acid sequence: CSARISGTVGQPQHF.

V is TRBV7-9 and J is TRBJ2-3; D gene ambiguous. This CDR3 contains 12 residues. The germline gives CDR1 SEHNR, CDR2 FQNEAQ (reference sequence). Deletions cut 4 bases from V and 2 bases from J, with 4 bases between. CDR3 in DNA: TGTGCCAGCAGCTGGAACACAGATACGCAGTATTTT. Translating it yields CASSWNTDTQYF.